This T cell receptor (beta chain) was recorded in a study of cytomegalovirus exposure and HLA in healthy donors. The PCR employed 60 Vbeta primers together with 13 Jbeta primers. Assay: immunoSEQ multiplex PCR; the TCRdb copy retains only in-frame clones and omits some. This sample has about 150,000 clones, with less than 9.5% found just once. CDR3 length equals 14 residues. Germline V CDR1 and CDR2: ENHRY, SYGVKD. Between the trimmed V and J ends, which lost 2 bases and 2 bases, there was a span of 6 bases. This clone appeared a few times. The source is a male donor in good health and CMV-seronegative. The sample consisted of PBMCs. The V and J genes are TRBV10-3 and TRBJ2-2, with D unclear. In DNA form, the CDR3 reads TGTGCCATCAGTGAGACAGATAACACCGGGGAGCTGTTTTTT. Protein: CAISETDNTGELFF.